This entry is about one T cell receptor beta chain. Its antigen is undetermined. The data were obtained in a study of beta chain features in type 1 diabetes. The CDR3 is 16 residues long. Germline V lookup: CDR1 LNHDA, CDR2 SQIVND (reference sequence). V was clipped by 5 bases and J by 4 bases, with 20 bases between them. Every sorted population was more than 95% pure. Findings and caveats of the study: When VDJ junctions were examined, type 1 diabetes patients showed fewer insertions and more deletions.

Expressed TCRB transcripts got sequenced, as all isolated RNA was reverse transcribed. Sequencing used immunoSEQ multiplex PCR; TCRdb keeps in-frame clones, though not all of them. The sample lists around 340,000 clones, around a fifth occurring once. The sequenced sample consisted of naive CD4+ T cells from blood. The J gene is TRBJ1-2, the V gene TRBV19; TRBD1 might be the D (6 bases). The TCR sequence derives from a woman between 18 and 30 years old in good health. The DNA for the CDR3 is TGTGCCAGTAGTCCCGGGGCAGGGGAAAGCGTCTATGGCTACACCTTC. Translating gives CASSPGAGESVYGYTF.